The next 19 T cell receptor beta chains were all read from a single sample in a study of blood T cell repertoires in COVID-19. The table came from immunoSEQ multiplex PCR; TCRdb's copy has only in-frame clones and leaves some out. The sample has roughly 320,000 clones; 85% to 90% are singletons. The specimen sequenced was peripheral blood. Receptor source: a woman aged 45-65 years with COVID-19, enrolled during active disease.

The chain has TRBV25-1 and TRBJ2-7; D not resolved. V was shortened by 3 bases and J by 0 bases, with 9 bases between the two germline ends. Germline V gene data show CDR1 as MGHDK and CDR2 as SYGVNS. The CDR3 loop spans 14 amino acids. The CDR3 region has the DNA TGTGCCAGCAGTGACCCACCTAGCTCCTACGAGCAGTACTTC. Translating gives CASSDPPSSYEQYF.

The chain employs TRBV7-8 and TRBJ1-1, with TRBD1 matching 7 bases. In germline, CDR1 is SGHVS, CDR2 FQNEAQ. CDR3 length: 14 residues. The V gene end was trimmed by 0 bases and the J gene end by 6 bases; junction bases not matched to a gene: 4. CDR3 in DNA: TGTGCCAGCAGCTTAGCGACAGGGTGGGCTGAAGCTTTCTTT. It is translated as CASSLATGWAEAFF.

The chain recombines TRBV7-9 with TRBJ1-2; D may be TRBD1 (5 bases). This CDR3 has 17 amino acids. V lost 3 bases and J lost 0, with 17 bases in between. Germline lookup yields CDR1 SEHNR and CDR2 FQNEAQ (reference sequence). CDR3 region: CASSLDVIGEANYGYTF. The CDR3, as DNA: TGTGCCAGCAGCTTGGATGTGATAGGGGAAGCTAACTATGGCTACACCTTC.

The chain links TRBV30 to TRBJ2-3; TRBD2 matches 7 bases. From germline, CDR1 is GTSNPN and CDR2 SVGIG (reference sequence). The CDR3 is 14 residues long. Germline trimming cut 8 bases from V and 7 bases from J; bases unmatched to any gene: 15. The CDR3 spells CAEGSGRAAYTQYF. The CDR3 nucleotides are TGTGCCGAGGGGAGTGGGAGGGCCGCGTATACGCAGTATTTT. Full variable domain (remainder filled in from reference TRBV30 and TRBJ2-3): SQTIHQWPATLVQPVGSPLSLECTVEGTSNPNLYWYRQAAGRGLQLLFYSVGIGQISSEVPQNLSASRPQDRQFILSSKKLLLSDSGFYLCAEGSGRAAYTQYFGPGTRLTVL.

This clone has a single count. This chain joins TRBV7-2 and TRBJ2-3; 7 nucleotides align to TRBD2. With V trimmed by 0 bases and J by 4 bases, 10 bases remained unmatched. Germline V gene lookup returns CDR1 SGHTA and CDR2 FQGNSA. The CDR3 extends over 17 amino acids. CDR3 sequence reads: CASSLALSGGPADTQYF. Written as DNA, the CDR3 is TGTGCCAGCAGCTTAGCGCTATCGGGAGGTCCGGCAGATACGCAGTATTTT.

This clone was observed a few times. V gene TRBV9 combines with J gene TRBJ1-1; tentatively, D is TRBD1 (6 bases). The CDR3 is made up of 13 amino acids. Trimming stripped 4 bases from V and 1 base from J, with 8 bases between. Germline V gene sequence: CDR1 SGDLS, CDR2 YYNGEE. This chain's CDR3 is CASSQGQNTEAFF. The CDR3 coding sequence is TGTGCCAGCAGCCAGGGACAGAACACTGAAGCTTTCTTT.

The rearrangement links TRBV2 to TRBJ1-1, with no clear D. The CDR3 is made up of 14 amino acids. V was shortened by 6 bases and J by 1 base, with 12 bases between the two germline ends. The germline gives CDR1 SNHLY, CDR2 FYNNEI. CDR3 bases: TGTGCCAGCAGAACTATTCTGGCGAACACTGAAGCTTTCTTT. This translates into CASRTILANTEAFF.

Here the CDR3 DNA reads TGTGCCACCAGTGATTTTGGAGGGGAAGCCTACGAGCAGTACTTC. Translated, it gives CATSDFGGEAYEQYF. The rearrangement uses TRBV24-1 and TRBJ2-7; tentative D call: TRBD2 (6 bases). The CDR3 spans 15 residues. The V and J ends lost 1 base and 2 bases respectively, with 11 bases between them. The germline gives CDR1 KGHDR, CDR2 SFDVKD.

Only one count was recorded for this clone. This rearrangement joins TRBV6-5 to TRBJ1-1; no clear D gene. The CDR3 extends over 13 amino acids. Germline V lookup: CDR1 MNHEY, CDR2 SVGAGI. The CDR3 coding sequence is TGTGGTACGCGCGGTCTGGGTTTCACTGAAGCTTTCTTT. Translated, it gives CGTRGLGFTEAFF.

The J gene is TRBJ2-7, the V gene TRBV19; TRBD1 agrees at 7 bases. Per the germline V gene, CDR1 is LNHDA and CDR2 is SQIVND (reference sequence). V gave up 7 bases and J gave up 2 bases; unmatched junction bases: 11. The CDR3 sequence is 15 residues long. The DNA of the CDR3 is TGTGCCAGTAATAAACGACAGGGCCGCACCTACGAGCAGTACTTC. As protein: CASNKRQGRTYEQYF.

The chain links TRBV25-1 to TRBJ2-7; 7 nucleotides match TRBD2. V trimming: 3 bases; J trimming: 5 bases; junction bases outside the gene matches: 4. Germline lookup yields CDR1 MGHDK and CDR2 SYGVNS. CDR3 length: 13 amino acids. The CDR3 protein is CASSDGGLHEQYF. The CDR3 bases are TGTGCCAGCAGTGATGGGGGACTACACGAGCAGTACTTC.

CDR3 bases: TGTGCCAGCAGACCCATGGCTGGACTAGCGGGGTTGGGGACCCAGTACTTC. Its protein product is CASRPMAGLAGLGTQYF. The rearrangement uses TRBV27 and TRBJ2-5; 12 nucleotides align to TRBD2. V lost 6 bases, J lost 7 bases, and 15 bases stayed unmatched. There are 17 residues in the CDR3. Germline CDR1 MNHEY, CDR2 SMNVEV (reference sequence).

V usage is TRBV5-1 and J usage is TRBJ2-2; a possible D gene is TRBD1 (6 bases). Germline V CDR1 and CDR2: SGHRS, YFSETQ. The CDR3 has 15 amino acids. The V end was cut by 5 bases, the J end by 0 bases, with 11 bases between. CDR3 nucleotide sequence: TGCGCCAGCAGTCAGACAGGATCGAACACCGGGGAGCTGTTTTTT. It specifies CASSQTGSNTGELFF.

V is TRBV3-1 (or the pseudogene TRBV3-2) and J is TRBJ1-1, with D unclear. In germline, CDR1 is LGHDT, CDR2 YNNKEL (reference sequence). V was cut by 1 base and J by 4 bases, with 10 bases left in between. The CDR3 spans 14 residues. The CDR3 spells CASSQGPAATEAFF. The CDR3 DNA follows: TGTGCCAGCAGCCAAGGGCCCGCGGCCACTGAAGCTTTCTTT.

The J gene is TRBJ2-3, the V gene TRBV5-1; 10 bases map to TRBD2. The CDR3 consists of 14 residues. Trimming took 3 bases from V and 6 from J; bases not matched to a gene: 4. The germline V gene has CDR1 SGHRS and CDR2 YFSETQ. CDR3 nucleotide sequence: TGCGCCAGCAGCTCCCTAGCGGGAGAGGATACGCAGTATTTT. Its protein is CASSSLAGEDTQYF.

This clone appeared once. The J gene is TRBJ1-2, the V gene TRBV9; 8 nucleotides agree with TRBD1. CDR3 length: 16 residues. Per the germline V gene, CDR1 is SGDLS and CDR2 is YYNGEE. V lost 4 bases to trimming and J lost 8 bases; unmatched junction nucleotides: 16. This CDR3 is CASSTLGQEQLGGYTF. The CDR3, as DNA: TGTGCCAGCAGCACCTTGGGACAGGAGCAGTTGGGAGGCTACACCTTC.

The chain recombines TRBV4-3 with TRBJ1-1; D is ambiguous. CDR1 LGHNA and CDR2 YSLEER come from the germline V gene. Trimming pared 0 bases from V and 1 base from J, leaving 12 bases between. The CDR3 has 16 residues. CDR3: CASSQDDAVPNTEAFF. In DNA form, the CDR3 reads TGCGCCAGCAGCCAAGATGACGCGGTACCGAACACTGAAGCTTTCTTT.

CDR3 bases: TGTGCCAGCAACCCGGACAGTAGCAATCAGCCCCAGCATTTT. Amino acid sequence: CASNPDSSNQPQHF. The V and J genes are TRBV7-9 and TRBJ1-5, with D perhaps TRBD1 (6 bases). Germline V gives CDR1 SEHNR, CDR2 FQNEAQ (reference sequence). V was trimmed by 7 bases and J by 0 bases, leaving 10 bases between them. CDR3 length equals 14 residues.

The rearrangement uses TRBV15 and TRBJ1-1; no clear D gene. V dropped 1 base and J dropped 4 bases, with 13 bases sitting between them. Germline V lookup: CDR1 LNHNV, CDR2 YYDKDF (reference sequence). This CDR3 has 15 residues. The CDR3 reads CATSRGTPRGTEAFF. CDR3 DNA: TGTGCCACCAGCAGAGGGACCCCTCGGGGCACTGAAGCTTTCTTT.